The 24 T cell receptor beta chains listed next were all sequenced from one sample in a study of blood T cell repertoires in COVID-19. TCRdb's table, derived via immunoSEQ multiplex PCR, lists solely in-frame clones and lacks some. Seen here are some 16,000 clones, roughly nine tenths observed once, and the top ten hold about a tenth. The sequenced sample was peripheral blood. The receptor set was obtained from a man older than 75 with acute or convalescent COVID-19.

The chain is built from TRBV25-1 and TRBJ2-5; 8 bases agree with TRBD1. V dropped 6 bases and J dropped 4; count of bases not matched to a gene: 7. The CDR3 is made up of 14 amino acids. CDR1 and CDR2 (germline): MGHDK, SYGVNS. The CDR3 region has the DNA TGTGCCAGCAGGAACACAGGGGGAGGAGAGACCCAGTACTTC. Its protein is CASRNTGGGETQYF.

This rearrangement joins TRBV2 to TRBJ1-1, with 8 bases that match TRBD1. J gave up 0 bases and V 4 bases, and 4 bases lay outside the gene matches. The germline V gene encodes CDR1 SNHLY and CDR2 FYNNEI. CDR3 size: 15 residues. Written as DNA, the CDR3 is TGTGCCAGCAGTGCTGACAGGGGAATGAACACTGAAGCTTTCTTT. As protein: CASSADRGMNTEAFF.

This clone was picked up a small number of times. The J gene is TRBJ1-2, the V gene TRBV30; TRBD1 matches at 8 bases. Losses at the gene ends were 2 bases for V and 7 bases for J; bases not matched to a gene: 9. The CDR3 runs to 14 residues. CDR1 and CDR2 (germline): GTSNPN, SVGIG (reference sequence). CDR3 in DNA: TGTGCCTGGAGTCCTAAACAGGGGGGCAGTGGCTACACCTTC. The encoded protein is CAWSPKQGGSGYTF.

This chain connects TRBV11-2 to TRBJ1-1; D is possibly TRBD1 (6 bases). Trimming took 1 base from V and 5 from J, leaving 14 bases between them. Per germline, CDR1 SGHAT and CDR2 FQNNGV. The CDR3 extends over 15 amino acids. The CDR3, as DNA: TGTGCCAGCAGCTTAGTCCGGGGGGCAGGTACTGAAGCTTTCTTT. As protein: CASSLVRGAGTEAFF.

The chain recombines TRBV6-2 or TRBV6-3 with TRBJ1-1, with TRBD1 matching 7 bases. This CDR3 has 14 residues. V shed 5 bases and J 3 bases; nucleotides not matched to a gene: 6. Germline V gene sequence: CDR1 MNHEY, CDR2 SVGEGT. Here the CDR3 DNA reads TGTGCCAGCAGTCGATACAGGGGAGACACTGAAGCTTTCTTT. As protein: CASSRYRGDTEAFF.

The rearrangement links TRBV10-2 to TRBJ2-3; TRBD1 might be the D (6 bases). The CDR3 extends over 13 amino acids. V was clipped by 6 bases and J by 7 bases, with 14 bases between them. Germline-derived CDR1 and CDR2 are WSHSY and SAAADI. As DNA, the CDR3 is TGCGCCAGCAGGGACAGAGTACCCAATACGCAGTATTTT. It encodes CASRDRVPNTQYF.

This clone was detected once. The chain has TRBV18 and TRBJ2-3; 7 bases are a match to TRBD2. Trimming at V came to 3 bases and at J to 4 bases, leaving 7 bases not matched to a gene. This CDR3 is 15 amino acids long. In germline, CDR1 is KGHSH, CDR2 LQKENI. CDR3 sequence: CASSPSTSTADTQYF. CDR3 DNA sequence: TGTGCCAGCTCACCCTCGACTAGCACGGCAGATACGCAGTATTTT.

This clone was detected only a few times. This sequence joins TRBV18 and TRBJ1-1, with TRBD1 matching 8 bases. The CDR3 has 15 residues. With 8 bases clipped from V and 5 bases from J, the junction kept 13 bases outside the gene matches. The germline gives CDR1 KGHSH, CDR2 LQKENI. CDR3 sequence: CASAGDRGTGTEAFF. DNA of the CDR3: TGTGCCAGCGCGGGAGACAGGGGAACGGGAACTGAAGCTTTCTTT.

This clone was observed a single time. V usage is TRBV6-5 and J usage is TRBJ2-5; 8 bases are a match to TRBD2. J lost 5 bases, V lost 7 bases, and 12 bases had no gene match. The CDR3 is 15 residues long. Germline V gives CDR1 MNHEY, CDR2 SVGAGI. CDR3 protein: CASNIGAGVVETQYF. The CDR3 bases are TGTGCCAGCAATATAGGAGCGGGAGTCGTTGAGACCCAGTACTTC.

This chain uses TRBV19 with TRBJ1-2, with a possible D match to TRBD1 (6 bases). Trimming took 11 bases from V and 3 from J, leaving 13 bases between them. Germline V lookup: CDR1 LNHDA, CDR2 SQIVND (reference sequence). CDR3 length: 12 amino acids. Here the CDR3 DNA reads TGTGCCCCCAAGGGGGTGTACTATGGCTACACCTTC. Amino acids: CAPKGVYYGYTF.

This clone was detected once. The chain recombines TRBV29-1 with TRBJ2-1; 10 bases agree with TRBD2. Germline CDR1 SQVTM, CDR2 ANQGSEA. The CDR3 has 16 amino acids. CDR3 nucleotide sequence: TGCAGTGGCGAGACAGCGGGAGGGAGCTCCTACAATGAGCAGTTCTTC. Amino acids: CSGETAGGSSYNEQFF.

The chain carries TRBV3-1 (or the pseudogene TRBV3-2) and TRBJ2-3, with 10 bases aligning to TRBD2. There are 18 residues in the CDR3. V was pared by 1 base and J by 2 bases, with 9 bases of the junction left unmatched. Germline lookup yields CDR1 LGHDT and CDR2 YNNKEL (reference sequence). The chain's CDR3 is CASSQAGGAGGITDTQYF. CDR3 nucleotides: TGTGCCAGCAGCCAAGCGGGAGGAGCGGGGGGGATCACAGATACGCAGTATTTT.

This chain's CDR3 is CASEGGFSGKLFF. The CDR3 DNA reads as TGTGCCAGCGAGGGAGGTTTTAGTGGAAAACTGTTTTTT. The rearrangement uses TRBV2 and TRBJ1-4; D uncertain. The CDR3 totals 13 residues. V gave up 8 bases and J gave up 10 bases, with 17 bases separating them. Germline lookup yields CDR1 SNHLY and CDR2 FYNNEI.

The chain couples TRBV19 to TRBJ2-1; the D gene is possibly TRBD1 (5 bases). The CDR3 consists of 17 residues. Per the germline V gene, CDR1 is LNHDA and CDR2 is SQIVND (reference sequence). The germline V and J ends were trimmed by 5 bases and 3 bases, with 20 bases remaining between them. The CDR3 protein is CASSADTPFLIYNEQFF. DNA for the CDR3: TGTGCCAGTAGTGCGGACACCCCTTTCCTCATCTACAATGAGCAGTTCTTC.

V usage is TRBV6-5 and J usage is TRBJ2-5; 8 nucleotides align to TRBD1. V dropped 1 base and J dropped 3; count of bases not matched to a gene: 1. The CDR3 loop spans 14 amino acids. Germline-derived CDR1 and CDR2 are MNHEY and SVGAGI. The CDR3 is CASSYWDRKETQYF. As DNA, the CDR3 is TGTGCCAGCAGTTACTGGGACAGGAAAGAGACCCAGTACTTC.

The chain uses TRBV5-1 and TRBJ1-1; 9 nucleotides agree with TRBD1. CDR1 is SGHRS, CDR2 YFSETQ, per germline. V lost 4 bases, J lost 5 bases, and 6 bases stayed unmatched. This CDR3 has 14 amino acids. The CDR3 sequence: CASSKQTGGTEAFF. The CDR3 DNA reads TGCGCCAGCAGCAAACAGACAGGGGGGACTGAAGCTTTCTTT.

The chain recombines TRBV6-5 with TRBJ1-3, with 9 bases that match TRBD1. The CDR3 runs 15 residues. J was trimmed by 2 bases and V by 4 bases; bases with no gene match: 3. CDR1 is MNHEY, CDR2 SVGAGI, per germline. DNA for the CDR3: TGTGCCAGCAGTTTTGGGACAGGGACTGGAAACACCATATATTTT. Its protein product is CASSFGTGTGNTIYF.

This chain's CDR3 is CSASNRVPHSPLHF. CDR3 sequence (DNA): TGCAGTGCTAGTAACAGGGTGCCCCATTCACCCCTCCACTTT. The rearrangement uses TRBV20-1 and TRBJ1-6; D is perhaps TRBD1 (6 bases). The CDR3 consists of 14 residues. V was clipped by 3 bases and J by 8 bases, with 14 bases between them. Germline values: CDR1 DFQATT, CDR2 SNEGSKA (reference sequence).

The rearrangement joins TRBV5-4 to TRBJ2-7; 9 nucleotides line up with TRBD2. Germline trimming cut 0 bases from V and 6 bases from J; bases unmatched to any gene: 7. Germline V gene data show CDR1 as SGHNT and CDR2 as YYREEE (reference sequence). CDR3 length: 15 amino acids. CDR3 amino acids: CASSLALAGTREQYF. In nucleotides, the CDR3 is TGTGCCAGCAGCTTGGCTCTAGCGGGGACGCGCGAGCAGTACTTC. The entire variable domain, with the rest obtained from reference TRBV5-4 and TRBJ2-7, is as follows: ETGVTQSPTHLIKTRGQQVTLRCSSQSGHNTVSWYQQALGQGPQFIFQYYREEENGRGNFPPRFSGLQFPNYSSELNVNALELDDSALYLCASSLALAGTREQYFGPGTRLTVT.

The chain couples TRBV24-1 to TRBJ2-5; 9 nucleotides agree with TRBD1. Germline V gives CDR1 KGHDR, CDR2 SFDVKD. The V and J ends lost 4 bases and 5 bases, in that order; junction bases with no gene match: 4. The CDR3 totals 14 residues. As DNA, the CDR3 is TGTGCCACCAGTGACACAGGGGGCACGGAGACCCAGTACTTC. It specifies CATSDTGGTETQYF.

This clone has a single count. This chain joins TRBV11-1 and TRBJ1-1; possibly TRBD1 for D (6 bases). The CDR3 is made up of 14 amino acids. Germline CDR1 SGHAT, CDR2 FQDESV (reference sequence). V lost 5 bases to trimming and J lost 4 bases, with 14 bases between them. The CDR3, as DNA: TGTGCCAGCAGCGGACAGTGGGGGGGCACTGAAGCTTTCTTT. Translation gives CASSGQWGGTEAFF. The full variable domain, in which reference TRBV11-1 and TRBJ1-1 provide the parts outside the CDR3, is EAEVAQSPRYKITEKSQAVAFWCDPISGHATLYWYRQILGQGPELLVQFQDESVVDDSQLPKDRFSAERLKGVDSTLKIQPAELGDSAMYLCASSGQWGGTEAFFGQGTRLTVV.

J is TRBJ2-1 and V is TRBV28; D might be TRBD2 (7 bases). V lost 10 bases and J 8 bases, leaving 15 bases between the germline ends. This CDR3 region has 12 residues. Per germline, CDR1 MDHEN and CDR2 SYDVKM. The CDR3 protein is CAIAWGGHEQFF. The CDR3 DNA follows: TGTGCCATCGCGTGGGGGGGGCATGAGCAGTTCTTC.

This chain's CDR3 is CSVQTGGKQFF. CDR3 in DNA: TGCAGCGTTCAGACAGGGGGTAAGCAGTTCTTC. The rearrangement joins TRBV29-1 to TRBJ2-1; 9 bases are shared with TRBD1. J was trimmed by 11 bases and V by 5 bases; bases with no gene match: 4. Germline V gene data show CDR1 as SQVTM and CDR2 as ANQGSEA. The CDR3 has 11 amino acids.

This clone showed up just once. The gene calls are TRBV12-3 or TRBV12-4 and TRBJ1-5, with D possibly being TRBD1 (6 bases). V was clipped by 6 bases and J by 5 bases, with 11 bases between them. This CDR3 has 13 residues. The chain's CDR3 is CASRPGVDQPQHF. Here the CDR3 DNA reads TGTGCCAGCAGGCCAGGGGTCGATCAGCCCCAGCATTTT.